This section outlines one TCR beta chain sequence together with its context. Its antigen remains unidentified. Per-base qualities were not stored, and no clone one base away is much larger. This entry is derived from a study of blood T cell repertoires in COVID-19 (dated by TCRdb to the early 2020s). For the wider study: Samples covering the acute and convalescent phases of COVID-19 were provided by collaborators in the United States, Italy and Spain. The material from the prospective study consisted of cDNA or gDNA derived from T cells, B-cell-depleted T cells, or PBMCs. Subjects who had been exposed to COVID-19, were actively infected with it, or had recovered from it provided the deeply sampled blood TCRbeta repertoires that made up the dataset. The repertoires were released in a freely available public database intended as a resource for research on the immune response to SARS-CoV-2. Samples came from the ongoing ImmuneRACE study (first 160 participants) plus 1,254 subjects from 6 global collaborators. Sample metadata almost always included a de-identified subject ID, COVID-19 status, age in years and sex. HLA class I and class II types, where available, came from metadata supplied by the sample provider rather than from assay-based typing. What the study reported, not specific to this receptor: Clinical and demographic metadata were provided uncurated, with the amount varying by source and participant.

Each collaborating institution followed its own protocols to collect whole blood in K2EDTA tubes. For TCRbeta analysis, collaborators shipped samples as frozen whole blood, isolated PBMCs, or DNA extracted from either of those sample types. Reading from cysteine to phenylalanine, the CDR3 counts 14 amino acids. Only the CDR3 region is kept as DNA, spanning 42 bases read in frame from base 1. The junction carries 8 bases between V and J, which are trimmed by 3 bases and 0 bases respectively. CDR1 and CDR2 (WNHNN, SYGVQD) derive from the germline V gene (reference sequence). TCRbeta CDR3 regions were amplified from genomic DNA using the immunoSEQ Assay, a bias-controlled multiplex PCR. Processing in the source paper ran as follows. The number of nucleated cells in each sample was estimated by amplification of reference gene primers within the assay. To quantify the absolute abundance of each unique TCRbeta CDR3 rearrangement, sequence reads were collapsed and filtered. For each sample, productive Simpson clonality was calculated as the square root of Simpson's diversity index across productive rearrangements. Here the immuneACCESS table is served through TCRdb, limited to in-frame sequences with V and J called. Missing clones are a known gap in these copies; in checked studies unresolved V genes cover under half, and the rest lacks a known reason. The V and J calls and the clone size are those of that table, but D and trimming were determined from the DNA. For this sample there are some 140,000 clones; about 86% appear just once. Of the sample, 25% to 30% falls within the top ten clones.

This sequence originates from a woman aged 60-70 years with acute or convalescent COVID-19. The V gene is TRBV10-1 and the J gene is TRBJ1-1; the D gene assignment is ambiguous. Sequences were obtained from peripheral blood. The CDR3: CASSDSRLNTEAFF. The DNA sequence reads TGCGCCAGCAGTGACTCACGGTTGAACACTGAAGCTTTCTTT.